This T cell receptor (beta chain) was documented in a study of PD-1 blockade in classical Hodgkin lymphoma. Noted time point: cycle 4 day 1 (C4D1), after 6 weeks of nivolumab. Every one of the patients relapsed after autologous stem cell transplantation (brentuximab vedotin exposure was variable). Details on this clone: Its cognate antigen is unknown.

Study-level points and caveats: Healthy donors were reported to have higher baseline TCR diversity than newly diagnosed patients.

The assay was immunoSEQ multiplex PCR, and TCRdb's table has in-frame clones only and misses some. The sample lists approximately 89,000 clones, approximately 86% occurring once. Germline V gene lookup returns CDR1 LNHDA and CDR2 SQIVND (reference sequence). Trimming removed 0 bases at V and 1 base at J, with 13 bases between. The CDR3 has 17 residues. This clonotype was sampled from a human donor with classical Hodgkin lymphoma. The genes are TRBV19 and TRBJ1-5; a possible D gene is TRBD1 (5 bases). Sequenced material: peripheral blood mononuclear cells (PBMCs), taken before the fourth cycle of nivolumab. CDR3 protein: CASSIDGGAASNQPQHF. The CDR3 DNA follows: TGTGCCAGTAGTATAGACGGAGGGGCTGCGAGCAATCAGCCCCAGCATTTT. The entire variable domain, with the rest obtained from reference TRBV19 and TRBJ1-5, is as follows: DGGITQSPKYLFRKEGQNVTLSCEQNLNHDAMYWYRQDPGQGLRLIYYSQIVNDFQKGDIAEGYSVSREKKESFPLTVTSAQKNPTAFYLCASSIDGGAASNQPQHFGDGTRLSIL.